This entry lists 3 T cell receptor beta chains sequenced from one sample in a study of memory CD4+ T cells and cytomegalovirus serostatus. Single viable CD3+CD4+CD8-CD45RO+ cells were sorted as the memory CD4+ T cells. The table came from immunoSEQ multiplex PCR; TCRdb's copy has only in-frame clones and leaves some out. The profile shows about 59,000 clones, about 81% of them singletons. The sample taken for sequencing was memory CD4+ T cells from blood. The receptors come from an adult in good health and CMV-seronegative.

Regarding this clone: An end of the junction differs from the germline gene, which may be a read error. V gene TRBV6-1 combines with J gene TRBJ2-7, with D unclear. The CDR3 is made up of 12 amino acids. Per the germline V gene, CDR1 is MNHNS and CDR2 is SASEGT. In nucleotides, the CDR3 is TGTGCCAGCAGTGAAGTTGTAGGACGGATCGACTTC. Residues: CASSEVVGRIDF.

This chain connects TRBV5-1 to TRBJ1-1, with D unclear. Germline lookup yields CDR1 SGHRS and CDR2 YFSETQ. V dropped 0 bases and J dropped 7 bases, with 13 bases sitting between them. This CDR3 comprises 14 residues. The CDR3 sequence is CASSLGGYSGEAFF. The CDR3 DNA follows: TGCGCCAGCAGCTTGGGAGGATATTCGGGTGAAGCTTTCTTT. The complete variable domain, with remaining parts taken from reference TRBV5-1 and TRBJ1-1, reads KAGVTQTPRYLIKTRGQQVTLSCSPISGHRSVSWYQQTPGQGLQFLFEYFSETQRNKGNFPGRFSGRQFSNSRSEMNVSTLELGDSALYLCASSLGGYSGEAFFGQGTRLTVV.

The J gene is TRBJ2-1, the V gene TRBV5-6; D not certain. The CDR3 extends over 15 amino acids. Germline values: CDR1 SGHDT, CDR2 YYEEEE. V lost 4 bases, J lost 0 bases, and 11 bases lay in between. The CDR3 protein is CASSPLGGSYNEQFF. The DNA of the CDR3 is TGTGCCAGCAGCCCTTTGGGCGGCTCCTACAATGAGCAGTTCTTC.